This entry describes one T cell receptor (beta chain). This specimen comes from a study of technical replicates of blood from a handful of donors. TCRdb keeps only in-frame clones here, not all; method: immunoSEQ multiplex PCR. The sample has around 54,000 clones; approximately 95% are singletons. The junction had 5 bases not matched to a gene; V was cut back by 5 bases and J by 4 bases. This CDR3 spans 15 amino acids. Germline lookup yields CDR1 SGDLS and CDR2 YYNGEE. The TCR comes from a human donor in good health. V and J are TRBV9 and TRBJ2-1; 11 bases align to TRBD2. The sample comprised T cells isolated from PBMCs. The CDR3, as DNA: TGTGCCAGCAGTGCACTAGCGGGAGCTTACAATGAGCAGTTCTTC. Protein sequence: CASSALAGAYNEQFF.